One sample yielded the 21 T cell receptor beta chains listed below, sequenced in a study of T cells in Graves' hyperthyroidism and ophthalmopathy. What was amplified from RNA transcripts were TCR beta CDR3 regions. Using the HTBI primer set, a first-round RT-PCR was run on the TCR CDR3. MiXCR, applied by TCRdb to the multiplex PCR reads, yields one record per CDR3 protein. The top ten clones hold 5.3% of a sample with 400,000 to 500,000 distinct CDR3 sequences, roughly 13% of them seen once. Material for sequencing was blood. The receptors stem from a woman aged 18-35 years with Graves' hyperthyroidism.

V usage is TRBV10-1 and J usage is TRBJ2-5, with D maybe TRBD2 (5 bases). V dropped 3 bases and J dropped 4 bases, with 12 bases sitting between them. CDR1 is WNHNN and CDR2 is SYGVQD in the germline V gene (reference sequence). The CDR3 is made up of 14 amino acids. Written as DNA, the CDR3 is TGCGCCAGCAGTGAAACATCAGCGGCAGAGACCCAGTACTTC. Its protein product is CASSETSAAETQYF.

This clonotype was found many times. The chain combines TRBV7-9 with TRBJ2-7; no clear D. CDR3 size: 11 residues. Germline V lookup: CDR1 SEHNR, CDR2 FQNEAQ (reference sequence). V was cut by 7 bases and J by 5 bases, with 9 bases left in between. CDR3 region: CASTMEHEQYF. CDR3 DNA: TGTGCCAGCACGATGGAACACGAGCAGTACTTC.

This clonotype was counted ten times or more. The chain has TRBV12-3 or TRBV12-4 and TRBJ2-1; a weak D match, TRBD1 (5 bases). This CDR3 comprises 16 residues. V lost 5 bases, J lost 0 bases, and 14 bases lay in between. CDR3 region: CASSPRQKGSYNEQFF. DNA of the CDR3: TGTGCCAGCAGTCCCCGACAGAAGGGCTCCTACAATGAGCAGTTCTTC.

The sample holds many counts of this clonotype. The V and J genes are TRBV6-5 and TRBJ1-6; TRBD1 aligns across 8 bases. The CDR3 is 19 residues long. Germline V lookup: CDR1 MNHEY, CDR2 SVGAGI. V dropped 0 bases and J dropped 1; count of bases not matched to a gene: 8. The chain's CDR3 is CASSYSGQGVGSYNSPLHF. The CDR3 DNA sequence: TGTGCCAGCAGTTACTCCGGACAGGGTGTGGGGTCCTATAATTCACCCCTCCACTTT.

The sample holds many counts of this clonotype. The chain joins TRBV10-1 to TRBJ2-3, with TRBD2 matching 8 bases. Looked up from germline, CDR1 is WNHNN and CDR2 is SYGVQD (reference sequence). V lost 3 bases, J lost 4 bases, and 9 bases stayed unmatched. This CDR3 contains 16 residues. In DNA form, the CDR3 reads TGCGCCAGCAGTGACGGTAGCGGGATCAGCGCAGATACGCAGTATTTT. It encodes CASSDGSGISADTQYF.

This clonotype was observed a handful of times. This may arise from a read error, as a much more abundant clone is one base away. Here the CDR3 reads CASSHGADLSYEQYF. The DNA of the CDR3 is TGTGCCAGCAGCCACGGGGCAGACCTCTCCTACGAGCAGTACTTC. The genes are TRBV12-3 or TRBV12-4 and TRBJ2-7; possibly TRBD1 or TRBD2 for D (5 bases each). V was trimmed by 6 bases and J by 0 bases, leaving 15 bases between them. The CDR3 covers 15 residues.

This clonotype was seen at least ten times. The gene calls are TRBV13 and TRBJ2-6; the D is unclear. Germline V gene lookup returns CDR1 PRHDT and CDR2 FYEKMQ (reference sequence). CDR3 length: 15 residues. With 5 bases removed from V and 2 bases from J, the gap between germline ends came to 10 bases. The CDR3 nucleotides are TGTGCCAGCAGCACCCGACGGACTGGGGCCAACGTCCTGACTTTC. This sequence encodes CASSTRRTGANVLTF.

Many counts were recorded for this clonotype. This sequence joins TRBV4-3 and TRBJ1-1; 9 bases map to TRBD1. V was clipped by 11 bases and J by 3 bases; unmatched bases: 7. This CDR3 has 13 amino acids. CDR1 LGHNA and CDR2 YSLEER come from the germline V gene. The CDR3: CAGARDRDTEAFF. The DNA of the CDR3 is TGCGCCGGAGCCCGGGACAGGGACACTGAAGCTTTCTTT.

Remarks on this clonotype: This may be a read error, as it is one base from a much larger clone. The V and J genes are TRBV7-9 and TRBJ2-5; D possibly corresponds to TRBD1 (6 bases). The length of the CDR3 is 14 residues. Trimming left V 5 bases short and J 4 bases short, with 14 bases between. CDR1 SEHNR and CDR2 FQNEAQ come from the germline V gene (reference sequence). For the CDR3, the DNA is TGTGCCAGCAGCCCGGACAGCCTGGGAGAGACCCAGTACTTC. This encodes CASSPDSLGETQYF.

In its sample, this clonotype was seen many times. V and J are TRBV5-1 and TRBJ2-3; D not certain. Germline-derived CDR1 and CDR2 are SGHRS and YFSETQ. The CDR3 covers 14 residues. V lost 0 bases and J 4 bases, leaving 9 bases between the germline ends. The CDR3 DNA reads TGCGCCAGCAGCTTGGCCGGCGAGTCAGATACGCAGTATTTT. Protein product: CASSLAGESDTQYF.

This clonotype showed up just a few times. The chain carries TRBV4-3 and TRBJ2-7, with D possibly being TRBD1 (6 bases). The length of the CDR3 is 15 residues. V was clipped by 0 bases and J by 2 bases, with 11 bases between them. The germline gives CDR1 LGHNA, CDR2 YSLEER. CDR3: CASSQDARGAYEQYF. For the CDR3, the DNA is TGCGCCAGCAGCCAAGATGCCAGGGGTGCCTACGAGCAGTACTTC.

Only a few counts were recorded for this clonotype. This sequence joins TRBV19 and TRBJ1-1, with 7 bases matching TRBD1. Trimming removed 5 bases from V and 0 bases from J; junction bases left unmatched: 6. CDR1 and CDR2 (germline): LNHDA, SQIVND (reference sequence). The CDR3 is 15 amino acids. The CDR3 sequence is CASSHGTELNTEAFF. For the CDR3, the DNA is TGTGCCAGTAGTCACGGGACAGAATTGAACACTGAAGCTTTCTTT.

This clonotype has more than one count but fewer than ten. This sequence joins TRBV30 and TRBJ1-1; maybe TRBD1 (6 bases). V lost 0 bases and J 6 bases, leaving 17 bases between the germline ends. In germline, CDR1 is GTSNPN, CDR2 SVGIG (reference sequence). CDR3 size: 15 residues. This CDR3 reads CAWSVQGLPGAEAFF. The CDR3 DNA reads as TGTGCCTGGAGTGTACAGGGCCTTCCGGGTGCTGAAGCTTTCTTT.

This clonotype was seen repeatedly, ten times or more. The V and J genes are TRBV20-1 and TRBJ2-3; TRBD2 might be the D (6 bases). The CDR3 extends over 12 amino acids. CDR1 DFQATT and CDR2 SNEGSKA come from the germline V gene (reference sequence). Trimming left V 3 bases short and J 4 bases short, with 8 bases between. The CDR3 bases are TGCAGTGCTAGGCGACTAGCAGATACGCAGTATTTT. This sequence encodes CSARRLADTQYF.

There are a few counts of this clonotype. This CDR3 is CASSITGTGNTIYF. As DNA, the CDR3 is TGTGCCAGTAGTATAACCGGGACTGGAAACACCATATATTTT. This chain connects TRBV19 to TRBJ1-3; no reliable D call. Germline assignment: CDR1 LNHDA and CDR2 SQIVND (reference sequence). The length of the CDR3 is 14 residues. V was clipped by 2 bases and J by 2 bases, with 7 bases between them. Using reference TRBV19 and TRBJ1-3 for the parts outside the CDR3, the full variable domain is DGGITQSPKYLFRKEGQNVTLSCEQNLNHDAMYWYRQDPGQGLRLIYYSQIVNDFQKGDIAEGYSVSREKKESFPLTVTSAQKNPTAFYLCASSITGTGNTIYFGEGSWLTVV.

The sample holds many counts of this clonotype. DNA of the CDR3: TGTGCCAGCAGGACAGGGAGGTCACCCCTCCACTTT. As protein: CASRTGRSPLHF. This sequence joins TRBV25-1 and TRBJ1-6, with TRBD1 identical over 7 bases. The V gene end was trimmed by 6 bases and the J gene end by 10 bases; junction bases not matched to a gene: 3. Germline lookup yields CDR1 MGHDK and CDR2 SYGVNS. The CDR3 contains 12 residues.

The chain is built from TRBV27 and TRBJ2-3; 7 nucleotides align to TRBD2. This CDR3 has 16 residues. The trim removed 6 bases at V and 4 bases at J, leaving 13 bases unmatched. Per the germline V gene, CDR1 is MNHEY and CDR2 is SMNVEV (reference sequence). The CDR3 here is CASSPVAGALSDTQYF. The CDR3 coding sequence is TGTGCCAGCAGCCCAGTCGCGGGAGCTTTGTCAGATACGCAGTATTTT.

This clonotype was counted only a few times. The V gene is TRBV7-9, the J gene TRBJ1-2, with 9 positions matching TRBD1. The CDR3 length is 16 residues. After removal of 5 bases from V and 3 bases from J, the junction contained 10 bases not matched to a gene. Germline values: CDR1 SEHNR, CDR2 FQNEAQ (reference sequence). The CDR3: CASSITGTGWDYGYTF. The CDR3 bases are TGTGCCAGCAGCATAACCGGGACAGGGTGGGACTATGGCTACACCTTC. Together with reference TRBV7-9 and TRBJ1-2, the CDR3 gives the full variable domain: DTGVSQNPRHKITKRGQNVTFRCDPISEHNRLYWYRQTLGQGPEFLTYFQNEAQLEKSRLLSDRFSAERPKGSFSTLEIQRTEQGDSAMYLCASSITGTGWDYGYTFGSGTRLTVV.

This clonotype was seen repeatedly, ten times or more. J is TRBJ2-2 and V is TRBV27; D could derive from TRBD1 or TRBD2 (5 bases each). The CDR3 totals 16 residues. V lost 3 bases and J 1 base, leaving 12 bases between the germline ends. Germline V gives CDR1 MNHEY, CDR2 SMNVEV (reference sequence). The DNA of the CDR3 is TGTGCCAGCAGTTTTTGGGGGATTGAGAACACCGGGGAGCTGTTTTTT. As protein: CASSFWGIENTGELFF.

This clonotype has ten or more counts. This chain joins TRBV29-1 and TRBJ2-5; 9 bases agree with TRBD2. The CDR3 sequence is 14 residues long. Germline-derived CDR1 and CDR2 are SQVTM and ANQGSEA. The junction had 4 bases not matched to a gene; V was cut back by 1 base and J by 4 bases. The CDR3: CSVEVTAGGETQYF. Written as DNA, the CDR3 is TGCAGCGTTGAAGTAACAGCGGGAGGAGAGACCCAGTACTTC.

This clonotype showed up many times. J is TRBJ1-1 and V is TRBV19, with D unclear. This CDR3 comprises 14 residues. The V gene's germline CDR1 is LNHDA and CDR2 SQIVND (reference sequence). Trimming took 10 bases from V and 0 from J, leaving 15 bases between them. The CDR3 region has the DNA TGTGCCACAACGACGGGGTCAATGAACACTGAAGCTTTCTTT. Translating it yields CATTTGSMNTEAFF.